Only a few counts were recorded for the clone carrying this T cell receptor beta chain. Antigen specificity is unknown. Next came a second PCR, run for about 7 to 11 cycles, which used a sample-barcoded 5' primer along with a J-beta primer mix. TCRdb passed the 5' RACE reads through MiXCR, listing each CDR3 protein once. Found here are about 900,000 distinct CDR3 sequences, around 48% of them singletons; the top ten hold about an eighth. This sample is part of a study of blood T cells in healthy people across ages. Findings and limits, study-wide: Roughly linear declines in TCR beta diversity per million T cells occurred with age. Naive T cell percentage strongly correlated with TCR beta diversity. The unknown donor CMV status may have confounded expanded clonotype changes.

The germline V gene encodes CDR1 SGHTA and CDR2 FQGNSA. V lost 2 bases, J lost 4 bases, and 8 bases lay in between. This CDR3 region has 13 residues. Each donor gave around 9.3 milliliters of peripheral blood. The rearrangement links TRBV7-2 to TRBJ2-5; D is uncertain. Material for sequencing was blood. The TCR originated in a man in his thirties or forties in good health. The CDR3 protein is CASSLNFIETQYF. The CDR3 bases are TGTGCCAGCAGCTTAAACTTCATAGAGACCCAGTACTTC.